This T cell receptor (beta chain) was obtained from a study of control samples from healthy donors and cancer patients (TCRdb year 2020). V is clipped by 1 base and J by 11 bases, and the sequence between their germline boundaries is 14 bases long. Sequences GTSNPN (CDR1) and SVGIG (CDR2) are obtained from the germline V gene (reference sequence). Counted from cysteine to phenylalanine, this CDR3 has 12 amino acids. Kept here is only the CDR3 DNA, which spans 36 bases and is read in frame from base 1. Receptor libraries were prepared by the immunoSEQ multiplex PCR assay. The immuneACCESS repertoire file appears here via TCRdb, limited to in-frame rearrangements. These files lack a portion of the clones; in checked studies, under half of the deficit traces to unresolved V genes, and the cause of the others is not known. This sample gives about 46,000 clones in total; almost 90% of them show up just once. The ten largest clones add up to 35% to 50% of the sample.

To note about this clone: This clone's antigen is unknown. No qualities accompany the bases; no much larger clone lies one base away.

The sample taken for sequencing was PBMCs. The rearrangement combines TRBV30 with TRBJ1-1, with the identity of the D gene unclear. This clonotype was sampled from a man aged 50 to 60 with head and neck cancer. The DNA sequence is given as TGTGCCTGGAGTGGAGGACGGCCGGGGGCTTTCTTT. Its amino acids are CAWSGGRPGAFF.